The T cell receptor (beta chain) described here comes from a study of vaccination and CD4 T cells after COVID-19. The wider study: Cells were stimulated with overlapping spike peptides from SARS-CoV-2, HCoV-NL63, HCoV-OC43 and HCoV-229E.

Regarding treatment: approximately nine-day PBMC culture with coronavirus spike peptide pools or control peptides (ViraFEST assay). Before TCRs were sequenced, ViraFEST expanded antigen-specific T cells with peptide pools. Each well received 2.1 million or so PBMCs, cultured with about 9.4 IU/ml IL-2 and 10 ug/ml peptide pools. At the Johns Hopkins FTIC core, DNA taken from cultured CD4+ T cells was sequenced by way of the Oncomine TCR Beta short-read assay. In this case, cultured CD4+ T cells provided the extracted genomic DNA. MiXCR was run by TCRdb on the PCR reads, yielding one entry per CDR3 protein. The sample yields approximately 8,100 distinct CDR3 sequences, 45% to 60% seen once. A remark on this clonotype: What it binds is unknown.

This clonotype originated in a human donor who had recovered from COVID-19. Sequenced sample: CD4+ T cells from blood, cultured in vitro.

CDR3 in DNA: TGCGCCAGCTCTCTGTCGCGGCAAAATCCCTATGGCTACACCTTC. Translated: CASSLSRQNPYGYTF. This rearrangement joins TRBV5-1 to TRBJ1-2, with D uncertain. Deletions cut 7 bases from V and 4 bases from J, with 20 bases between. Germline CDR1 and CDR2: SGHRS and YFSETQ. The CDR3 covers 15 residues.